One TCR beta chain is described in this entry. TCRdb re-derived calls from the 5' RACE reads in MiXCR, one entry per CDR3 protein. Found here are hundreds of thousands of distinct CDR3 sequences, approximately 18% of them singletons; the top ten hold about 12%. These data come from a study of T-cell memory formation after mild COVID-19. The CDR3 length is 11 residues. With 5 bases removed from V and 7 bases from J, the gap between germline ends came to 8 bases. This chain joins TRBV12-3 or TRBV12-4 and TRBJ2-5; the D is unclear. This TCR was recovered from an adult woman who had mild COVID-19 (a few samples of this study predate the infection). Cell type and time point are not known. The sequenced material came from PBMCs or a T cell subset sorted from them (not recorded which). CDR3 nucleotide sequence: TGTGCCAGCAGTCCCAAGGGGACCCAGTACTTC. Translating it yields CASSPKGTQYF.